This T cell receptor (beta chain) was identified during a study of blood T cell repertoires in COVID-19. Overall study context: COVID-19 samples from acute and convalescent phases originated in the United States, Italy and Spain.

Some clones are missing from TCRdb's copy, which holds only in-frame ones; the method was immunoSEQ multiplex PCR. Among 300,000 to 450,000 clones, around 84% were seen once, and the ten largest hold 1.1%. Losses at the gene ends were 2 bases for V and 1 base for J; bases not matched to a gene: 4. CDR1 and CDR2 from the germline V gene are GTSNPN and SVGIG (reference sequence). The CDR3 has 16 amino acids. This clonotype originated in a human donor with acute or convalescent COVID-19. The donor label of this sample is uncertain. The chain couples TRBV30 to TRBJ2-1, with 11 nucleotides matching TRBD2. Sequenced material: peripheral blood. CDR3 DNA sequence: TGTGCCTGGAGTCCACTAGCGGGGGTATCCTACAATGAGCAGTTCTTC. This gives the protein CAWSPLAGVSYNEQFF.